This T cell receptor (beta chain) originates from a study of early T cells in non-severe SARS-CoV-2 infection. Overall study context: RNA in bulk from unsorted whole blood was sequenced, and chains were unpaired.

This clonotype was seen more than once but under ten times. Unique molecular identifiers tagged individual cDNA molecules. A single record per CDR3 protein comes from TCRdb applying MiXCR to the 5' RACE reads. The profile shows some 64,000 distinct CDR3 sequences, 18% of them singletons. Germline assignment: CDR1 SNHLY and CDR2 FYNNEI. The CDR3 is made up of 11 amino acids. V lost 7 bases to trimming and J lost 6 bases, with 9 bases between them. Sequencing was performed on whole blood, taken at baseline. The chain employs TRBV2 and TRBJ2-5; D uncertain. This clonotype was sampled from an adult who was a healthcare worker with PCR-confirmed SARS-CoV-2 infection or an uninfected control (not recorded which). CDR3 nucleotides: TGTGCCAGCACCGAGCATCAGACCCAGTACTTC. It is translated as CASTEHQTQYF.